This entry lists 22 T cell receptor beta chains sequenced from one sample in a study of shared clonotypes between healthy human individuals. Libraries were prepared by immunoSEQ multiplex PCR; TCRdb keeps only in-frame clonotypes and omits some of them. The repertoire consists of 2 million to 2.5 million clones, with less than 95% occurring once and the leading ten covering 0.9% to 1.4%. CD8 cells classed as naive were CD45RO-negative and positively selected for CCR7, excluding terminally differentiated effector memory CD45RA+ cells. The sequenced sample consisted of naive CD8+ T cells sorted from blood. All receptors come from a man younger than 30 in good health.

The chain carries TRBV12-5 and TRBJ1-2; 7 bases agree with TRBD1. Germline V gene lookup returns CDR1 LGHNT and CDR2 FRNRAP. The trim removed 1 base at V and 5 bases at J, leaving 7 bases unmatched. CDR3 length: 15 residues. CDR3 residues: CASGLGSGTAYGYTF. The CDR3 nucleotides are TGTGCTAGTGGTTTGGGAAGTGGGACAGCGTATGGCTACACCTTC.

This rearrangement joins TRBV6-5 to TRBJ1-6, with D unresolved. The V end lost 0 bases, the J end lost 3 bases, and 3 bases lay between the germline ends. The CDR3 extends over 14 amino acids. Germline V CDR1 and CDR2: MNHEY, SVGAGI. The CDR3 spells CASSYSGYNSPLHF. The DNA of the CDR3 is TGTGCCAGCAGTTACTCGGGCTATAATTCACCCCTCCACTTT.

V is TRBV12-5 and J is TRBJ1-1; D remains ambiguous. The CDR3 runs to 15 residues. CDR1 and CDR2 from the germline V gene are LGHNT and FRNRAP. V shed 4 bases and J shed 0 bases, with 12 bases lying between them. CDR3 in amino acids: CASGSVDGLNTEAFF. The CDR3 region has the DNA TGTGCTAGTGGTTCGGTCGACGGGCTGAACACTGAAGCTTTCTTT.

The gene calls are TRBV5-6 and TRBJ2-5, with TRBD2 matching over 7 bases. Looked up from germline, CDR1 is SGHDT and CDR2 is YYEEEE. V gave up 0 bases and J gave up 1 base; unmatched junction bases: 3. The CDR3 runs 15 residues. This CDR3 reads CASSLAPGGQETQYF. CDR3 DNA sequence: TGTGCCAGCAGCTTGGCCCCGGGAGGCCAAGAGACCCAGTACTTC.

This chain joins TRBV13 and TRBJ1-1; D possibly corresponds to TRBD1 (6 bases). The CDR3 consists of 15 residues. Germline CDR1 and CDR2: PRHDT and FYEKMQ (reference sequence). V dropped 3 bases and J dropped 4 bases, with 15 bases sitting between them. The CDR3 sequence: CASSFAGAGGTEAFF. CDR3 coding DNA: TGTGCCAGCAGCTTTGCAGGGGCCGGGGGCACTGAAGCTTTCTTT.

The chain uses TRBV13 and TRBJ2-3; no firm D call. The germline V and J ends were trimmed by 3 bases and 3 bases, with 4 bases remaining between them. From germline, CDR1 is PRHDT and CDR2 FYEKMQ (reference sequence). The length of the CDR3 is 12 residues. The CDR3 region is CASSFKTDTQYF. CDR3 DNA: TGTGCCAGCAGCTTTAAGACAGATACGCAGTATTTT.

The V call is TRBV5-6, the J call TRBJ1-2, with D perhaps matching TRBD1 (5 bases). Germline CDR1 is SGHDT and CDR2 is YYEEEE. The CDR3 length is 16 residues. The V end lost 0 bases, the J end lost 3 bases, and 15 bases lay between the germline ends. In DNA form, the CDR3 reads TGTGCCAGCAGCTTGGCCGGTGAGGGGACGTACTATGGCTACACCTTC. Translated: CASSLAGEGTYYGYTF.

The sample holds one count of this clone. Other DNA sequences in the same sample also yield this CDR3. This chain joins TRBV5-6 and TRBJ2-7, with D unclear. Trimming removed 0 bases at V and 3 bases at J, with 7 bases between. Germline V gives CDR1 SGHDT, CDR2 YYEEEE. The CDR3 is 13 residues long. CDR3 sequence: CASSLGQVYEQYF. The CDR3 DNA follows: TGTGCCAGCAGCTTGGGTCAGGTCTACGAGCAGTACTTC.

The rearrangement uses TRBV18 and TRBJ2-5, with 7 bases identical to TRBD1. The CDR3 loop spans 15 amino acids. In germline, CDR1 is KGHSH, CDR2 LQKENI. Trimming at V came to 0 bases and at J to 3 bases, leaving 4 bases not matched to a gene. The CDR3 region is CASSPPDRVKETQYF. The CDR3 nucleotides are TGTGCCAGCTCACCACCCGACAGGGTTAAAGAGACCCAGTACTTC. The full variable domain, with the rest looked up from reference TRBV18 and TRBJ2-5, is NAGVMQNPRHLVRRRGQEARLRCSPMKGHSHVYWYRQLPEEGLKFMVYLQKENIIDESGMPKERFSAEFPKEGPSILRIQQVVRGDSAAYFCASSPPDRVKETQYFGPGTRLLVL.

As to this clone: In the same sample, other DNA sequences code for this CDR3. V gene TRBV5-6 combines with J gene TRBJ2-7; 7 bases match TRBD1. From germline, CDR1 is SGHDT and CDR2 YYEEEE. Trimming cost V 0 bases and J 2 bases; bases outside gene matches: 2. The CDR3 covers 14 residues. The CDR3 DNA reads TGTGCCAGCAGCTTGGCGGGGACAGCCTACGAGCAGTACTTC. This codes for CASSLAGTAYEQYF.

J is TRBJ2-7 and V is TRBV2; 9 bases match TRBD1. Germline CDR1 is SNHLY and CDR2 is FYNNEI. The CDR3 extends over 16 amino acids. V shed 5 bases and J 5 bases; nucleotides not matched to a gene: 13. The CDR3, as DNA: TGTGCCAGCAGTCCGACCGGGACAGGGATTTTCAACGAGCAGTACTTC. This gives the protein CASSPTGTGIFNEQYF.

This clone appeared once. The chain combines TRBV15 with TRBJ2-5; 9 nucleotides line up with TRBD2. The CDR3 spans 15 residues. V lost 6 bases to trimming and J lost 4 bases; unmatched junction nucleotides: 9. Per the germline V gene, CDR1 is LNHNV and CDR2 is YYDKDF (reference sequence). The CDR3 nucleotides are TGTGCCACCAGTACTTCCGGGACTAGCCCAGAGACCCAGTACTTC. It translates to CATSTSGTSPETQYF.

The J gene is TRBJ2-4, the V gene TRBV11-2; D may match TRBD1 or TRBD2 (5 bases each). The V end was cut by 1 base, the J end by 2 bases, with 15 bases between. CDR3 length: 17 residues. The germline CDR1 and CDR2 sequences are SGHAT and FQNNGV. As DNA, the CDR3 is TGTGCCAGCAGCTTAGGGCCAGGGACGGGGACCAAAAACATTCAGTACTTC. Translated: CASSLGPGTGTKNIQYF.

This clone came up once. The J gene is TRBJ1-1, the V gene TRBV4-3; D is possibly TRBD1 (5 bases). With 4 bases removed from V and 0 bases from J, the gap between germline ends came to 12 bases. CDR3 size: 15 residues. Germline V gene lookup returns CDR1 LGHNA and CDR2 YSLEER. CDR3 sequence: CASSPAEGVNTEAFF. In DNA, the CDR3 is TGCGCCAGCAGCCCAGCTGAAGGGGTGAACACTGAAGCTTTCTTT.

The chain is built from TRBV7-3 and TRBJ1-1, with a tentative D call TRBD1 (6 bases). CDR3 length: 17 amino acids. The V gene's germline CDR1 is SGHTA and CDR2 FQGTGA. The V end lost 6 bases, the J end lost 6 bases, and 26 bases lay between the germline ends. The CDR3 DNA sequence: TGTGCCAGCAGTTGTGTTCGCCGTGGCAGGGGTTTGTCTGAAGCTTTCTTT. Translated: CASSCVRRGRGLSEAFF.

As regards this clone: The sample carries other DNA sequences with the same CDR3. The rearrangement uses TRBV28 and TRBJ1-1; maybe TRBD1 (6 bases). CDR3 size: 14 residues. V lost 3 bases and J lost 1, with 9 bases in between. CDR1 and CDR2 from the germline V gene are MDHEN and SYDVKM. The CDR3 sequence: CASSFRGANTEAFF. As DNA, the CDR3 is TGTGCCAGCAGTTTCCGGGGGGCGAACACTGAAGCTTTCTTT. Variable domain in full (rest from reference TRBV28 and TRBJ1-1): DVKVTQSSRYLVKRTGEKVFLECVQDMDHENMFWYRQDPGLGLRLIYFSYDVKMKEKGDIPEGYSVSREKKERFSLILESASTNQTSMYLCASSFRGANTEAFFGQGTRLTVV.

As DNA, the CDR3 is TGTGCCAGCAACGGGGGCACCTATGGCTACACCTTC. This codes for CASNGGTYGYTF. The chain has TRBV2 and TRBJ1-2; a weak D match, TRBD1 (6 bases). The V end lost 7 bases, the J end lost 4 bases, and 10 bases lay between the germline ends. Germline V gene data show CDR1 as SNHLY and CDR2 as FYNNEI. The CDR3 extends over 12 amino acids.

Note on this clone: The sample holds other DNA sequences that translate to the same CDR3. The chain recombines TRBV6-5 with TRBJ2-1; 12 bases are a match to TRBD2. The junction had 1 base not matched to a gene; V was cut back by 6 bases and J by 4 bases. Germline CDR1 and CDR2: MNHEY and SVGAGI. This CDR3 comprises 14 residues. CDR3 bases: TGTGCCAGCAGAGGACTAGCGGGATACAATGAGCAGTTCTTC. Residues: CASRGLAGYNEQFF.

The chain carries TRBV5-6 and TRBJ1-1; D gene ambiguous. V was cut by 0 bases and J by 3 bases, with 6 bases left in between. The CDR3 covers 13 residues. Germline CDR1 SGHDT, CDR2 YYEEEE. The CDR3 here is CASSLVSYTEAFF. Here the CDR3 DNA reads TGTGCCAGCAGCTTGGTGTCGTACACTGAAGCTTTCTTT.

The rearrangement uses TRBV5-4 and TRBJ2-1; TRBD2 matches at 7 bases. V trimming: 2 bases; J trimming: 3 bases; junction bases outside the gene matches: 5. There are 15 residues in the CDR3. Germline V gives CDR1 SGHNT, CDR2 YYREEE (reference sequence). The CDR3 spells CASSLGLDDYNEQFF. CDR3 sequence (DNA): TGTGCCAGCAGCTTAGGACTAGACGACTACAATGAGCAGTTCTTC.

The CDR3 DNA follows: TGTGCCAGCAGCCAAGGCCTGATTAACCAAGAGACCCAGTACTTC. This gives the protein CASSQGLINQETQYF. This chain links TRBV14 with TRBJ2-5, with unresolved D. V dropped 1 base and J dropped 0 bases, with 9 bases sitting between them. Per germline, CDR1 SGHDN and CDR2 FVKESK. This CDR3 is built from 15 residues.

The CDR3 protein is CASSLEDSYNSPLHF. DNA of the CDR3: TGTGCCAGCAGTTTAGAGGACAGTTATAATTCACCCCTCCACTTT. The gene calls are TRBV27 and TRBJ1-6; D perhaps matches TRBD1 (6 bases). Germline values: CDR1 MNHEY, CDR2 SMNVEV (reference sequence). The CDR3 is made up of 15 amino acids. The V and J ends lost 2 bases and 4 bases respectively, with 9 bases between them.